This note documents a single T cell receptor beta chain sequence. The data originate from a study of blood T cell repertoires in COVID-19. Trimming shortened V by 9 bases and J by 4 bases, and 16 bases separated the two germline ends. This CDR3 is built from 13 residues. CDR1 and CDR2 (germline): MNHEY, SVGAGI. Participant reports of clinical history set cohort assignment. Using immunoSEQ multiplex PCR, the repertoire was profiled, and TCRdb retains in-frame clones only, with some absent. Of roughly 160,000 clones in the sample, around 79% were seen once. This receptor was taken from a man between 50 and 59 years old who had recovered from COVID-19. V is TRBV6-5 and J is TRBJ2-7; a weak D match, TRBD2 (5 bases). Source material: PBMCs or T cells enriched from blood (not recorded which). CDR3 sequence reads: CASAPRTGYEQYF. CDR3 nucleotide sequence: TGTGCCAGTGCCCCGAGGACTGGATACGAGCAGTACTTC.